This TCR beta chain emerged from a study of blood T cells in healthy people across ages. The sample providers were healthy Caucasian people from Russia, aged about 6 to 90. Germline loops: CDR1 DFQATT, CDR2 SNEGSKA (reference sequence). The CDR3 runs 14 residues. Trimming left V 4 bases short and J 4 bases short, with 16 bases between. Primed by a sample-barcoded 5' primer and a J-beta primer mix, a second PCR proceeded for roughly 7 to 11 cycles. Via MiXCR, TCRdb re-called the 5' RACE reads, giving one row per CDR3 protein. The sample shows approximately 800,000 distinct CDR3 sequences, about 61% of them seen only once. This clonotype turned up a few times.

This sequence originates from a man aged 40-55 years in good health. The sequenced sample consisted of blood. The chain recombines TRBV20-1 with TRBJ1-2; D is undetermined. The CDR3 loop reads CSATREILSYGYTF. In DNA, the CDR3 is TGCAGTGCTACCCGGGAGATACTCTCCTATGGCTACACCTTC.